Listed below are T cell receptor beta chains from one sample, sequenced in a study of blood T cell repertoires in COVID-19. Method: immunoSEQ multiplex PCR; TCRdb's copy keeps in-frame clones and lacks some. The table includes 88,000 or so clones, 70% to 80% detected once. Sequencing was performed on peripheral blood. The receptors stem from a human donor in a cohort sampled during active COVID-19. CDR3s include the opening cysteine and the closing phenylalanine or tryptophan. The D gene is left open where the match is weak. The size entry is marked missing in some rows and otherwise reads once, few, many or a size class.

>TRBD1|TRBJ1-6|few|TRBV6-4
TGTGCCAGCAGCGAAATTTCTACAGGGGACTCACCCCTCCACTTT
CASSEISTGDSPLHF
>-|TRBJ2-3|-|TRBV25-1
TGTGCCAGCATCGGAACAGGGGGGGTAACAGATACGCAGTATTTT
CASIGTGGVTDTQYF
>-|TRBJ1-5|-|TRBV29-1
TGCAGCGTTGGAGGTACGGGCAATCAGCCCCAGCATTTT
CSVGGTGNQPQHF
>-|TRBJ2-7|-|TRBV9
TGTGCCAGCAGCGTAGACACAGACTCCTACGAGCAGTACTTC
CASSVDTDSYEQYF
>TRBD2|TRBJ2-7|-|TRBV4-1
TGCGCCAGCAGCACGGGACTAGCGGGGCCCTACGAGCAGTACTTC
CASSTGLAGPYEQYF
>TRBD1|TRBJ1-2|-|TRBV7-2
TGTGCCAGCAGCAACGGACAGGCGCTCGGCTACACCTTC
CASSNGQALGYTF
>-|TRBJ1-6|-|TRBV6-2/TRBV6-3
TGTGCCAGCAGTTACTCGAGTCGGCGGCAGAGCTATAATTCACCCCTCCACTTT
CASSYSSRRQSYNSPLHF
>-|TRBJ2-3|-|TRBV30
TGTGCCTGGAGTGTATTCGGGGGAACAGATACGCAGTATTTT
CAWSVFGGTDTQYF
>-|TRBJ2-3|-|TRBV6-2/TRBV6-3
TGTGCCAGCAGTTACATCGGGAGCGCAGATACGCAGTATTTT
CASSYIGSADTQYF
>-|TRBJ1-2|-|TRBV5-1
TGCGCCAGCAGCCCAGGTAGTTCAGACTATGGCTACACCTTC
CASSPGSSDYGYTF
>TRBD2|TRBJ2-2|-|TRBV7-3
TGTGCCAGCAGCTTACGGGGGGAGTTCGGTGCCGGGGAGCTGTTTTTT
CASSLRGEFGAGELFF
>TRBD2|TRBJ2-2|few|TRBV10-3
TGTGCCATCAGGCCTAGCGGAGAAGGGACCGGGGAGCTGTTTTTT
CAIRPSGEGTGELFF
>-|TRBJ2-7|-|TRBV3-1/TRBV3-2
TGTGCCAGCAGCCGGGCGGCAGGGGACGACGAGCAGTACTTC
CASSRAAGDDEQYF
>TRBD2|TRBJ2-5|-|TRBV5-1
TGCGCCAGCAGCTTGGCTAGCGGGAGTACCAGAGAGACCCAGTACTTC
CASSLASGSTRETQYF
>-|TRBJ2-3|-|TRBV19
TGTGCCCCAGGGGGGCGGAGGGCCGGGAGGGCAGATACGCAGTATTTT
CAPGGRRAGRADTQYF
>TRBD2|TRBJ2-3|-|TRBV9
TGTGCCAGCAGCGTAGGGCTAGCGGGAGAGGCAGATACGCAGTATTTT
CASSVGLAGEADTQYF
>TRBD1|TRBJ1-2|-|TRBV25-1
TGTGCCAGCAGTGACCAGGGGGCCTATGGCTACACCTTC
CASSDQGAYGYTF
>-|TRBJ2-7|-|TRBV19
TGTGCCAGTAGTATAGTCACAGGTTACGACGAGCAGTACTTC
CASSIVTGYDEQYF
>TRBD2|TRBJ2-3|few|TRBV10-3
TGTGCCATCAGCCGGACTAGCGGGAGGGCCGGGGATACGCAGTATTTT
CAISRTSGRAGDTQYF
>TRBD1|TRBJ2-7|few|TRBV25-1
TGTGCCAGCAGAAAAGGACAGGGGTATGACGAGCAGTACTTC
CASRKGQGYDEQYF
>TRBD1|TRBJ1-3|-|TRBV11-3
TGTGCCAGCAGCCAGGGACAGAATCGAAACACCATATATTTT
CASSQGQNRNTIYF
>-|TRBJ2-5|-|TRBV6-5
TGTGCCAGCAGTTACTCGTTTACGGGGTACCAAGAGACCCAGTACTTC
CASSYSFTGYQETQYF
>TRBD1|TRBJ1-2|-|TRBV11-2
TGTGCCAGCGCCAGGGGGCCCACTGAAAACTATGGCTACACCTTC
CASARGPTENYGYTF
>TRBD2|TRBJ2-5|-|TRBV7-8
TGTGCCAGCAGCCCTCGGGCGGGAGGTCCCGAGACCCAGTACTTC
CASSPRAGGPETQYF
>TRBD1|TRBJ1-1|few|TRBV19
TGTGCCAGTAGTACGACAGGGGGGAACACTGAAGCTTTCTTT
CASSTTGGNTEAFF
>TRBD1|TRBJ1-1|-|TRBV24-1
TGTGCCACCACCAGAGGGGGCTTAGTAACTGAAGCTTTCTTT
CATTRGGLVTEAFF
>-|TRBJ2-1|few|TRBV19
TGTGCCAGTAGTCCCGCTAGAGGTGAGCAGTTCTTC
CASSPARGEQFF
>-|TRBJ2-3|-|TRBV19
TGTGCCAGTAGTATAGAACTAGTCAACACAGATACGCAGTATTTT
CASSIELVNTDTQYF
>TRBD2|TRBJ2-1|-|TRBV5-1
TGCGCCAGCAGCTTAGCGGGACTAGCGGGAAACAATGAGCAGTTCTTC
CASSLAGLAGNNEQFF
>TRBD2|TRBJ2-7|-|TRBV4-1
TGCGCCAGCAGCCCTGATAAGCGGGAGGCTAACTACGAGCAGTACTTC
CASSPDKREANYEQYF
>TRBD2|TRBJ2-7|-|TRBV5-1
TGCGCCAGCAGCGGGGGGGACCGCTACCCCTCCTACGAGCAGTACTTC
CASSGGDRYPSYEQYF
>-|TRBJ1-4|-|TRBV28
TGTGCCAGCAGTTTGGCAGGGAACACTAATGAAAAACTGTTTTTT
CASSLAGNTNEKLFF
>-|TRBJ1-5|-|TRBV6-5
TGTGCCAGATGGGGCAGGGTTATCTGTCAGCCCCAGCATTTT
CARWGRVICQPQHF
>-|TRBJ2-3|-|TRBV18
TGTGCCAGCTCCCCCGGGAGCACAGATACGCAGTATTTT
CASSPGSTDTQYF
>TRBD1|TRBJ2-5|-|TRBV5-1
TGCGCCAGCAGCTTGGAAGGACAGGGAGAGACCCAGTACTTC
CASSLEGQGETQYF
>-|TRBJ2-2|-|TRBV9
TGTGCCAGCGGCCGGAACACCGGGGAGCTGTTTTTT
CASGRNTGELFF
>-|TRBJ2-3|few|TRBV5-1
TGCGCCAGCAGCCTAGGGACAAACCCATCGGATACGCAGTATTTT
CASSLGTNPSDTQYF
>TRBD2|TRBJ2-7|-|TRBV18
TGTGCCAGCTCACCACCTATTAGCGGGAGGGCCCTCGGGGAGCAGTACTTC
CASSPPISGRALGEQYF
>-|TRBJ2-7|-|TRBV10-2
TGCGCCAGCAGGAAACGGGAGAGAGGCTACGAGCAGTACTTC
CASRKRERGYEQYF
>-|TRBJ2-3|few|TRBV19
TGTGCCAGTAGTATAAAATTCGGGTCGGATACGCAGTATTTT
CASSIKFGSDTQYF
>-|TRBJ2-2|-|TRBV7-6
TGTGCCAGCAGCTTACGGACTGAGAACACCGGGGAGCTGTTTTTT
CASSLRTENTGELFF
>-|TRBJ2-4|-|TRBV5-8
TGTGCCAGCAGCCATAGTCAGGGGAAAAACATTCAGTACTTC
CASSHSQGKNIQYF
>TRBD2|TRBJ2-5|-|TRBV2
TGTGCCAGCAGAACGACTAGCGGGGAGACCCAGTACTTC
CASRTTSGETQYF
>-|TRBJ1-1|-|TRBV2
TGTGCCAGCAGACAGGGAGTAAACACTGAAGCTTTCTTT
CASRQGVNTEAFF
>TRBD1|TRBJ1-6|-|TRBV27
TGTGCCAGCACGTTTAGTGGGACAGGGGATAAATGGGGGTCGATTTCACCCCTCCACTTT
CASTFSGTGDKWGSISPLHF